This T cell receptor beta chain was sequenced during a study of post-analysis software for immune sequencing data. Looking at the study overall: The cohort encompassed relapsing-remitting, secondary progressive and progressive-relapsing multiple sclerosis disease courses. Overall study findings and caveats: Pronounced co-clustering by F measure was evident among identically batched samples. The study found significantly lower normalized Chao1 diversity in multiple sclerosis patients than in controls. A few TRBV segments appeared more often in patients than in controls, and TRBV5-6, TRBV5-1 and TRBV20-1 were among these.

Germline CDR1 reads LGHNA; CDR2 reads YSLEER. V dropped 3 bases and J dropped 4; count of bases not matched to a gene: 5. The CDR3 loop spans 15 amino acids. This clonotype was seen only a few times. The antigen remains undetermined. The authors incorporated unique molecular identifiers into the TCR beta cDNA libraries. The source material, 1 to 10 million T cells, gave rise to 500,000 or so cDNA molecules. In TCRdb, the PCR reads were re-called with MiXCR into one record per CDR3 protein. The sample records about 380,000 distinct CDR3 sequences, less than 40% being singletons. The origin of this receptor is a girl aged 10-17 years with multiple sclerosis. The chain links TRBV4-3 to TRBJ2-7, with TRBD1 matching over 11 bases. Sequenced sample: blood. The CDR3 loop reads CASSQAGTGGYEQYF. In nucleotides, the CDR3 is TGCGCCAGCAGCCAGGCCGGGACAGGGGGATACGAGCAGTACTTC.